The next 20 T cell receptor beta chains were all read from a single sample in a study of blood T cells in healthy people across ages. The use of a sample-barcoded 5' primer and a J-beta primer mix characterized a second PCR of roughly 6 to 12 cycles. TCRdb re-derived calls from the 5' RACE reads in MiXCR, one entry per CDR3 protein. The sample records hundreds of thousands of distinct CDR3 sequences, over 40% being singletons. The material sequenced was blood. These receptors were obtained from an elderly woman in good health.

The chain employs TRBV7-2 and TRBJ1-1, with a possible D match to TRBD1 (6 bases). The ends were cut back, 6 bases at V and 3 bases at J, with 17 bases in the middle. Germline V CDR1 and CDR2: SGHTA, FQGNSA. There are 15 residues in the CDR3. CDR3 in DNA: TGTGCCAGCAGAACAGGGTTTGAAACCTACACTGAAGCTTTCTTT. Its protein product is CASRTGFETYTEAFF.

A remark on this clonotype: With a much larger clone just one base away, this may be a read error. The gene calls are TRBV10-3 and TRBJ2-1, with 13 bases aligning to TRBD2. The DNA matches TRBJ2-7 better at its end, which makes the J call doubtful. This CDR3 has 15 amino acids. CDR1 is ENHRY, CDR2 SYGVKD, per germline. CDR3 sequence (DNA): TGTGCCATCAGCGGGACTAGCGGGACCTACAATGAGCAGTACTTC. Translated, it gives CAISGTSGTYNEQYF.

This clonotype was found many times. This CDR3 is CARGLAAPTDTQYF. The CDR3 DNA is TGTGCCAGGGGACTAGCGGCACCCACAGATACGCAGTATTTT. The chain has TRBV12-3 or TRBV12-4 and TRBJ2-3; TRBD2 matches at 11 bases. This CDR3 region has 14 residues. Unmatched junction bases numbered 4, after V lost 9 bases and J lost 2 bases.

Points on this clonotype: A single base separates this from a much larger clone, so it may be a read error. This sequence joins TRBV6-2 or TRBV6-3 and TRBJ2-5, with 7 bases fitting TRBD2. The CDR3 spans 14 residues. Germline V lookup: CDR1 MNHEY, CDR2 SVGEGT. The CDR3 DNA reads TGTGCCAGCAGTTTGGCGGGAGCCCAAGAGGCCCAGTACTTC. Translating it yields CASSLAGAQEAQYF.

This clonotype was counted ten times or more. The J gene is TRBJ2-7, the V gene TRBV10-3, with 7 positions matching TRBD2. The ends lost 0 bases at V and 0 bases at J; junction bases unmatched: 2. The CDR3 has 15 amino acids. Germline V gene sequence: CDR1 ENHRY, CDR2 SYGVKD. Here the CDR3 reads CAISESPGGSYEQYF. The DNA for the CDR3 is TGTGCCATCAGTGAGTCGCCGGGAGGCTCCTACGAGCAGTACTTC.

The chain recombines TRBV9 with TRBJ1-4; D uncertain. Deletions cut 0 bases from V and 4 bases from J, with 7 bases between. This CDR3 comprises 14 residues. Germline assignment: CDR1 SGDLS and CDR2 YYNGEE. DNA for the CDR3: TGTGCCAGCAGCGTAGAACTTGATAATGAAAAACTGTTTTTT. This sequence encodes CASSVELDNEKLFF.

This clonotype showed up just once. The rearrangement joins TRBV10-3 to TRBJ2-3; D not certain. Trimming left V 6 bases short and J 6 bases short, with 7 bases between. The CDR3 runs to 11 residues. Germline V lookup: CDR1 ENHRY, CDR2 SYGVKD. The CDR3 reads CAIRGRDTQYF. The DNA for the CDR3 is TGTGCCATCAGGGGCAGGGATACGCAGTATTTT.

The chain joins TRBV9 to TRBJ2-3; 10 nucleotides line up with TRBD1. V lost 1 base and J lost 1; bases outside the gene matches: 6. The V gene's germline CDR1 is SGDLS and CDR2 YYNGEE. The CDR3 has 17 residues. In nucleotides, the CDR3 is TGTGCCAGCAGCGTAAGCCCCGGGACAGGGGGCACAGATACGCAGTATTTT. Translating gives CASSVSPGTGGTDTQYF.

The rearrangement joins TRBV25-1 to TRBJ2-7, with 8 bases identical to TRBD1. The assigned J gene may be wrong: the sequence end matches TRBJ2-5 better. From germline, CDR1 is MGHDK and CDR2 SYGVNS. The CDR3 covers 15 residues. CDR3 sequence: CASSQGASGSRTQYF. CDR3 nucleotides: TGTGCCAGCAGCCAGGGGGCGTCGGGATCCCGGACCCAGTACTTC.

The CDR3 region has the DNA TGTGCCATCAGTGAGCCCTCCGAGAACGGGGCGTCCTACAATGAGCAGTTCTTC. It yields the protein CAISEPSENGASYNEQFF. The chain uses TRBV10-3 and TRBJ2-1; D might be TRBD1 or TRBD2, each matching 5 bases. The CDR3 runs to 18 residues. Trimming took off 2 bases at V and 1 base at J, with 18 bases between the two ends. Germline CDR1 ENHRY, CDR2 SYGVKD.

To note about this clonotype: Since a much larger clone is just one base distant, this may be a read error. CDR3 sequence reads: CAISESIGGTYNEQYF. CDR3 coding DNA: TGTGCCATCAGTGAGTCGATAGGGGGAACCTACAATGAGCAGTACTTC. The rearrangement links TRBV10-3 to TRBJ2-1; possible D gene TRBD1, 6 bases. The J call may be faulty, since TRBJ2-7 better matches the DNA end. This CDR3 region has 16 residues. Germline loops: CDR1 ENHRY, CDR2 SYGVKD.

This CDR3 is CASNTQYQETQYF. The DNA for the CDR3 is TGTGCCAGCAATACGCAGTACCAAGAGACCCAGTACTTC. The chain combines TRBV14 with TRBJ2-5; D gene unclear. CDR3 length: 13 residues. CDR1 and CDR2 (germline): SGHDN, FVKESK. The V end was cut by 7 bases, the J end by 0 bases, with 9 bases between.

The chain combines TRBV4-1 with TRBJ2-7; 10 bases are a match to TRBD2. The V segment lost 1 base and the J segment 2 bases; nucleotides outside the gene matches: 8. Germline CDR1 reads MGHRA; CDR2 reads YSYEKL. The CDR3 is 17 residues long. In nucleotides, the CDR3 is TGCGCCAGCAGCCAAGGCTTAGCGGGGGGCCTCACCTACGAGCAGTACTTC. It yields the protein CASSQGLAGGLTYEQYF.

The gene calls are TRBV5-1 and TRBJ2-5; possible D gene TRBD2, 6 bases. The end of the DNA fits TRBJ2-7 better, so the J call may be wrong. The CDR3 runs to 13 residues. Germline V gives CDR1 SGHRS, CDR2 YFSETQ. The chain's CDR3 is CASREGSTYEQYF. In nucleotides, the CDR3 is TGCGCCAGCAGGGAGGGAAGCACCTACGAGCAGTACTTC.

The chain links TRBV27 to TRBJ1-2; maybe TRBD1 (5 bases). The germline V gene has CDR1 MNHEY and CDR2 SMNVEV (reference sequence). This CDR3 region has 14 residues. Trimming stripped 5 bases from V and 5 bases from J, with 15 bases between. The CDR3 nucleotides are TGTGCCAGCAGTCCACAACAGGAATCTTATGGCTACACCTTC. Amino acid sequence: CASSPQQESYGYTF.

The chain's CDR3 is CASSTGTSGFNEQFF. In DNA form, the CDR3 reads TGTGCCAGCAGCACCGGGACTAGCGGTTTCAATGAGCAGTTCTTC. The V and J genes are TRBV7-3 and TRBJ2-1; 11 bases align to TRBD2. This CDR3 has 15 amino acids. CDR1 SGHTA and CDR2 FQGTGA come from the germline V gene. The V gene end was trimmed by 5 bases and the J gene end by 6 bases; junction bases not matched to a gene: 6.

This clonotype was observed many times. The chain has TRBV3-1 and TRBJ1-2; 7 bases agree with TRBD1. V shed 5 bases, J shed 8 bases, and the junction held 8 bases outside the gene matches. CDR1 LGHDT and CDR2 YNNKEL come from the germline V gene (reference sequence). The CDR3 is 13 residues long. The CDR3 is CASSDRDRGGYTF. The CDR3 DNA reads TGTGCCAGCAGCGACCGGGACAGAGGGGGCTACACCTTC.

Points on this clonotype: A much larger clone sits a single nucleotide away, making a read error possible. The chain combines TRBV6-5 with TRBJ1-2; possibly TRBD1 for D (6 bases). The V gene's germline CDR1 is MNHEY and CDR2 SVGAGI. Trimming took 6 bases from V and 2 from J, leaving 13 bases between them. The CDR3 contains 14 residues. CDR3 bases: TGTGCCAGCAGAGCGCACGACAGGAACTATGGCTACACCTTC. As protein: CASRAHDRNYGYTF.

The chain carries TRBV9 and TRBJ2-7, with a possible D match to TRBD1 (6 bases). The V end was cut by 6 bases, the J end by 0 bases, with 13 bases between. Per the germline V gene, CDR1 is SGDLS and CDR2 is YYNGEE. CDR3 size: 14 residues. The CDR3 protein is CASTPTGPSYEQYF. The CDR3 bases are TGTGCCAGCACCCCCACAGGGCCCTCCTACGAGCAGTACTTC.

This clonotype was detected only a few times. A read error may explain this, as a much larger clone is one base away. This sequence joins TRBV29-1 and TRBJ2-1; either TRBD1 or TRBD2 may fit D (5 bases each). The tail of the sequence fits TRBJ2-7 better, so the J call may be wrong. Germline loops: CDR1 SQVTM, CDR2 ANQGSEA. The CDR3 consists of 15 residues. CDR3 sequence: CSLAGTPSSYNEQYF. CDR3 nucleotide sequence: TGCAGCTTAGCCGGGACCCCGAGCTCCTACAATGAGCAGTACTTC.